The clone carrying this T cell receptor beta chain was recorded at least ten times. Its antigen is unidentified. TCRdb re-called the reads with MiXCR, one entry per CDR3 protein. There are hundreds of thousands of distinct CDR3 sequences in the sample; roughly 36% occur only once, and roughly 18% lies in the top ten. V lost 3 bases and J lost 4, with 12 bases in between. The CDR3 spans 14 residues. In germline, CDR1 is SGHTA, CDR2 FQGNSA. This entry belongs to a study of T cell repertoires in cytomegalovirus infection. Overall study: As its CMV epitopes, the study selected recently identified HLA-C-restricted and well-studied HLA-B-restricted targets. Matching HLA type and CMV infection were both indicated by public TCR beta signatures.

General study results and limits: In two of eight donors, the top clonotype was HLA-C-restricted CMV-specific.

J is TRBJ1-1 and V is TRBV7-2; weak D call: TRBD1 (5 bases). This TCR was recovered from a human donor in good health (CMV status not recorded). Some clones in this sample may be carry-over from other donors' samples. The sample was cultured PBMCs, taken from culture after CMV antigen stimulation. The CDR3 sequence: CASSFQGAGTEAFF. In DNA, the CDR3 is TGTGCCAGCAGCTTCCAGGGTGCGGGCACTGAAGCTTTCTTT.